The next 19 T cell receptor beta chains were all read from a single sample in a study of cytomegalovirus exposure and HLA in healthy donors. 13 Jbeta primers and 60 Vbeta primers were used for the PCR. Only in-frame clones appear in the TCRdb table, and some are missing; sequencing was by immunoSEQ multiplex PCR. The sample yields some 130,000 clones, 74% seen once. What was sequenced was PBMCs. The receptors originated from a woman between 50 and 59 years old in good health and CMV-seropositive.

This clone showed up just once. The chain links TRBV7-9 to TRBJ2-5; D possibly corresponds to TRBD1 (6 bases). The germline V gene encodes CDR1 SEHNR and CDR2 FQNEAQ (reference sequence). The CDR3 sequence is 15 residues long. The V end was cut by 5 bases, the J end by 5 bases, with 18 bases between. CDR3 DNA: TGTGCCAGCAGCCTCGTCTCTGGGGGCTCGGAGACCCAGTACTTC. It encodes CASSLVSGGSETQYF.

The V and J genes are TRBV29-1 and TRBJ2-6; 7 bases align to TRBD1. V shed 7 bases, J shed 2 bases, and the junction held 2 bases outside the gene matches. CDR3 length equals 13 residues. CDR1 is SQVTM and CDR2 is ANQGSEA in the germline V gene. CDR3 in amino acids: CSATGAGANVLTF. In DNA form, the CDR3 reads TGCAGCGCTACAGGGGCTGGGGCCAACGTCCTGACTTTC.

This chain links TRBV10-3 with TRBJ2-1; TRBD2 might be the D (5 bases). Trimming removed 2 bases at V and 6 bases at J, with 5 bases between. The germline V gene has CDR1 ENHRY and CDR2 SYGVKD. This CDR3 has 12 residues. CDR3 DNA sequence: TGTGCCATCAGTGAGCGGGGCAATGAGCAGTTCTTC. Translating it yields CAISERGNEQFF.

This sequence joins TRBV7-2 and TRBJ1-1; the D is unclear. The CDR3 sequence is 15 residues long. V lost 5 bases, J lost 1 base, and 14 bases lay in between. Germline lookup yields CDR1 SGHTA and CDR2 FQGNSA. The CDR3 region has the DNA TGTGCCAGCAGCCCAGCCCCGGCTAGGAACACTGAAGCTTTCTTT. Translating gives CASSPAPARNTEAFF.

In this sample, this clone turned up many times. The chain joins TRBV9 to TRBJ1-1; a weak D match, TRBD1 (6 bases). CDR3 length equals 14 residues. The germline V and J ends were trimmed by 2 bases and 3 bases, with 11 bases remaining between them. Germline V gene sequence: CDR1 SGDLS, CDR2 YYNGEE. CDR3 DNA: TGTGCCAGCAGCGTTGGGGGGGCGGACACTGAAGCTTTCTTT. Translating gives CASSVGGADTEAFF.

The V call is TRBV10-3, the J call TRBJ1-1; 8 nucleotides align to TRBD1. CDR1 ENHRY and CDR2 SYGVKD come from the germline V gene. This CDR3 has 15 amino acids. V lost 10 bases, J lost 4 bases, and 14 bases stayed unmatched. The CDR3 is CATTPGQGSATEAFF. For the CDR3, the DNA is TGTGCCACCACGCCCGGACAGGGATCAGCCACTGAAGCTTTCTTT.

CDR3 amino acids: CAWRETDSVYGYTF. DNA of the CDR3: TGTGCCTGGAGAGAAACGGACAGTGTATATGGCTACACCTTC. This chain joins TRBV30 and TRBJ1-2; a weak D match, TRBD1 (6 bases). V gave up 3 bases and J gave up 5 bases, with 16 bases separating them. The CDR3 spans 14 residues. Germline values: CDR1 GTSNPN, CDR2 SVGIG (reference sequence).

The V gene is TRBV6-1, the J gene TRBJ2-7; perhaps TRBD2 as D (6 bases). Looked up from germline, CDR1 is MNHNS and CDR2 is SASEGT. This CDR3 is 15 amino acids long. Trimming pared 0 bases from V and 1 base from J, leaving 10 bases between. The CDR3 sequence: CASSEAGTGSYEQYF. The CDR3 DNA follows: TGTGCCAGCAGTGAAGCCGGGACTGGTTCCTACGAGCAGTACTTC.

The chain employs TRBV27 and TRBJ2-1; unclear D gene. V was pared by 7 bases and J by 1 base, with 14 bases between. The CDR3 extends over 15 amino acids. Germline V gene lookup returns CDR1 MNHEY and CDR2 SMNVEV (reference sequence). The CDR3 coding sequence is TGTGCCAGCACCAAGCAACCCGCTTCCTACAATGAGCAGTTCTTC. It is translated as CASTKQPASYNEQFF.

The chain couples TRBV30 to TRBJ1-5; TRBD1 matches 8 bases. The CDR3 is 13 residues long. Germline V CDR1 and CDR2: GTSNPN, SVGIG (reference sequence). Unmatched junction bases numbered 7, after V lost 5 bases and J lost 7 bases. The CDR3: CAWGQGAEQPQHF. The CDR3 DNA follows: TGTGCCTGGGGACAGGGCGCGGAACAGCCCCAGCATTTT.

The J gene is TRBJ1-1, the V gene TRBV7-2; 7 bases are a match to TRBD1. This CDR3 contains 15 residues. J gave up 10 bases and V 5 bases, and 16 bases lay outside the gene matches. CDR1 and CDR2 from the germline V gene are SGHTA and FQGNSA. CDR3 residues: CASSLKTGTVRGAFF. CDR3 coding DNA: TGTGCCAGCAGCCTAAAAACCGGGACAGTCAGAGGAGCTTTCTTT.

The table lists this clone with a few counts. CDR3 sequence (DNA): TGTGCCAGCAGTGAAGGGACTAGCCAAGAGACCCAGTACTTC. As protein: CASSEGTSQETQYF. The rearrangement links TRBV2 to TRBJ2-5; 7 bases line up with TRBD2. Trimming at V came to 1 base and at J to 1 base, leaving 0 bases not matched to a gene. The germline V gene has CDR1 SNHLY and CDR2 FYNNEI. This CDR3 is built from 14 residues. Full variable domain (outside the CDR3, taken from reference TRBV2 and TRBJ2-5): EPEVTQTPSHQVTQMGQEVILRCVPISNHLYFYWYRQILGQKVEFLVSFYNNEISEKSEIFDDQFSVERPDGSNFTLKIRSTKLEDSAMYFCASSEGTSQETQYFGPGTRLLVL.

This rearrangement joins TRBV5-6 to TRBJ2-7; unclear D gene. V lost 3 bases to trimming and J lost 1 base, with 14 bases between them. CDR1 SGHDT and CDR2 YYEEEE come from the germline V gene. The CDR3 contains 15 residues. This CDR3 reads CASSYRTGRSYEQYF. In nucleotides, the CDR3 is TGTGCCAGCAGCTACAGAACTGGCAGGTCCTACGAGCAGTACTTC.

This chain joins TRBV6-1 and TRBJ2-7, with D perhaps TRBD1 (6 bases). V lost 6 bases to trimming and J lost 4 bases, with 10 bases between them. The CDR3 runs to 12 residues. Germline V gene lookup returns CDR1 MNHNS and CDR2 SASEGT. The CDR3 loop reads CASSEQGYEQYF. The CDR3 DNA follows: TGTGCCAGCAGCGAACAGGGATACGAGCAGTACTTC.

The chain carries TRBV7-2 and TRBJ2-1; weak D call: TRBD2 (5 bases). With 5 bases removed from V and 0 bases from J, the gap between germline ends came to 11 bases. This CDR3 has 15 residues. CDR1 and CDR2 (germline): SGHTA, FQGNSA. The CDR3 DNA follows: TGTGCCAGCAGCGCCGAGGGCCGCTCCTACAATGAGCAGTTCTTC. Protein product: CASSAEGRSYNEQFF.

This clone was seen a single time. The chain has TRBV27 and TRBJ1-5, with a possible D match to TRBD1 (6 bases). Germline V lookup: CDR1 MNHEY, CDR2 SMNVEV (reference sequence). The CDR3 consists of 14 residues. V dropped 3 bases and J dropped 7 bases, with 13 bases sitting between them. The DNA for the CDR3 is TGTGCCAGCAGTTTCCAGGGGATAGGGCAGCCCCAGCATTTT. It is translated as CASSFQGIGQPQHF.

DNA of the CDR3: TGTGCCAGCAGCCTGGGACAGAATCAGCCCCAGCATTTT. Encoded protein: CASSLGQNQPQHF. The V gene is TRBV7-2, the J gene TRBJ1-5, with 7 bases matching TRBD1. Germline V gene sequence: CDR1 SGHTA, CDR2 FQGNSA. This CDR3 region has 13 residues. Losses at the gene ends were 5 bases for V and 4 bases for J; bases not matched to a gene: 2.

This clone was detected a few times. The chain combines TRBV7-9 with TRBJ1-3, with a weak D call TRBD1 (5 bases). The CDR3 runs to 14 residues. The germline CDR1 and CDR2 sequences are SEHNR and FQNEAQ (reference sequence). The V end lost 8 bases, the J end lost 1 base, and 12 bases lay between the germline ends. The CDR3 bases are TGTGCCAGCGGGACCCGGGGGTCTGGAAACACCATATATTTT. This sequence encodes CASGTRGSGNTIYF.

The chain combines TRBV29-1 with TRBJ2-3; TRBD1 matches 9 bases. Trimming removed 7 bases from V and 3 bases from J; junction bases left unmatched: 11. The germline CDR1 and CDR2 sequences are SQVTM and ANQGSEA. The CDR3 extends over 15 amino acids. The CDR3 here is CSAASSGTGTDTQYF. The CDR3 nucleotides are TGCAGCGCTGCGAGTTCGGGGACAGGGACAGATACGCAGTATTTT.